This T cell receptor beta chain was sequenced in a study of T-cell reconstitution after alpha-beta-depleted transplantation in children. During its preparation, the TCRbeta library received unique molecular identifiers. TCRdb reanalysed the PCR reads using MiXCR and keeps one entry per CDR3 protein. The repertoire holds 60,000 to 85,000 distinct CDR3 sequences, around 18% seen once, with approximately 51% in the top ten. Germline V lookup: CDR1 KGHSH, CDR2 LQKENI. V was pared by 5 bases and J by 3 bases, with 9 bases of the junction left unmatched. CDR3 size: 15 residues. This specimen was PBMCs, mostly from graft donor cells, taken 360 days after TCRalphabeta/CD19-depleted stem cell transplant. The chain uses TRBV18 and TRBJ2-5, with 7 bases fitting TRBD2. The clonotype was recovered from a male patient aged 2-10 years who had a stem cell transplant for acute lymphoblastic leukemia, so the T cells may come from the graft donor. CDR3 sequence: CASSSVLATKETQYF. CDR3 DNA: TGTGCCAGCTCATCCGTACTAGCGACTAAAGAGACCCAGTACTTC.